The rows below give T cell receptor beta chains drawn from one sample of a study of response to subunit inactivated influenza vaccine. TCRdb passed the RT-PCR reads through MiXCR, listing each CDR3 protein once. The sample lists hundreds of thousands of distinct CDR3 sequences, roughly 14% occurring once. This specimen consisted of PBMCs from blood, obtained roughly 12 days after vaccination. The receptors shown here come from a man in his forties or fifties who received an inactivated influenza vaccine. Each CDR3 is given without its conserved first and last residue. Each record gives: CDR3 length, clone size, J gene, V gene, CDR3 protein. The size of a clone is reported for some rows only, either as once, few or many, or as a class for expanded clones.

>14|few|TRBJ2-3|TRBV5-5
ASSWGPSPSTDTQY
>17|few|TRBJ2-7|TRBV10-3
AISAEVEIRGLLSYEQY
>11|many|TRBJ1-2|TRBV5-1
ASSPRGPGGYT
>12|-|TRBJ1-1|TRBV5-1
ASRLGSGQGQAF
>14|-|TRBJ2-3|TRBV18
ASSSARESGVDTQY
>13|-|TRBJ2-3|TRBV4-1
ASSQLGLNTDTQY
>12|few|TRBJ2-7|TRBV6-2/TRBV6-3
ASSYYGNSYEQY
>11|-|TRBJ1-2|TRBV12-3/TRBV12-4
ASSAGRYYGYT
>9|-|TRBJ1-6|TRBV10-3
AISEETTLH
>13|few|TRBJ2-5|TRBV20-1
SARSVTGGVETQY
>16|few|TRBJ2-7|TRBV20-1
SASQGWRSGGHFYEQY
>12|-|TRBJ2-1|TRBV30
AWSAKDRDYEQF
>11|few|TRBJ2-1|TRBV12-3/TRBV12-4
ASQRTPSPEQF
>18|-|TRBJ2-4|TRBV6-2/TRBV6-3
ASNGAKQANHILAKNIQY
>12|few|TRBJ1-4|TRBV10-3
AISDSGAGEKLF
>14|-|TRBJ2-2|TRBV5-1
ASSGTSGEDTGELF
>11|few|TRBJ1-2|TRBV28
ASRQDRDYGYT
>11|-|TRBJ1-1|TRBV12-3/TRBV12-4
ASSEGRKAEAF
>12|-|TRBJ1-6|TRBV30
AWKGQLYNSPLH
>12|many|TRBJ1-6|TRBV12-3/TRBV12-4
ASSLRTANSPLH
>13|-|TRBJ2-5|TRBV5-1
ASSPSRGGLETQY
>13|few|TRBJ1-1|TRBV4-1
ASSSPHRLNTEAF
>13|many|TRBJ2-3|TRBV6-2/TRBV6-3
ASSYGVAFADTQY
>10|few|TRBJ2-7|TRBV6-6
ASSYSGRLGY
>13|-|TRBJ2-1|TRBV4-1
ASSQGPRIVDEQF
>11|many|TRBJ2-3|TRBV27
ASSLVVTDTQY
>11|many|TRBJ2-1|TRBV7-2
ASSGGLYNEQF
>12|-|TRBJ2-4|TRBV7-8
ASSLVTTQDIQY
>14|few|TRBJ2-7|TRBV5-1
ASSLGAPSGGYEQY
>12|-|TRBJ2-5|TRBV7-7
ASSPQGVQETQY
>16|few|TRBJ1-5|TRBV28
ASSLFPGAVLSNQPQH